This T cell receptor beta chain is drawn from a study of blood T cells in healthy people across ages. Study background: Researchers report that template switching captured about one barcoded beta molecule per two T cells.

General observations from the study: Observed TCR beta diversity per million T cells went down as age went up. This fall followed a roughly linear course with age.

Next came a second PCR, run for about 6 to 11 cycles, which used a sample-barcoded 5' primer along with a J-beta primer mix. TCRdb reanalysed the 5' RACE reads using MiXCR and keeps one entry per CDR3 protein. This sample has 780,000 or so distinct CDR3 sequences, with 20% to 25% found just once. This clonotype is a singleton in its sample. Its antigen is still unknown. V was cut by 5 bases and J by 5 bases, with 13 bases left in between. The CDR3 length is 13 residues. The sample was also linked to a second study, of T cells of mothers and their children.

Sequenced sample: blood. The clonotype comes from a boy aged 5-17 years in good health. V usage is TRBV12-3 or TRBV12-4 and J usage is TRBJ2-7; either TRBD1 or TRBD2 may supply D (5 bases each). CDR3 DNA: TGTGCCAGCAGTATCGGGACCACGGACGAGCAGTACTTC. Its protein product is CASSIGTTDEQYF.